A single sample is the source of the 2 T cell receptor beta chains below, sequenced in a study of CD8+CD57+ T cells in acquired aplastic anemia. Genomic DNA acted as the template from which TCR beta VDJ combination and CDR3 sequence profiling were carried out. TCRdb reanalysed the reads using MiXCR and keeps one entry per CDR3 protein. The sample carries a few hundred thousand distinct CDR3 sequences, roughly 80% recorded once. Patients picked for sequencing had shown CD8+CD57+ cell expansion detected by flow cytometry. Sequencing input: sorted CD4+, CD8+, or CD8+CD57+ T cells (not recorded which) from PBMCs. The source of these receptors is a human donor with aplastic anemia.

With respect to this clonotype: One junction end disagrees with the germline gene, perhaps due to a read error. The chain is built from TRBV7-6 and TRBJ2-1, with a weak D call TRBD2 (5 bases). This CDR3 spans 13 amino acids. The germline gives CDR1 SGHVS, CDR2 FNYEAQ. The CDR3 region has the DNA TGTGCCAGCACCCCCGGTGTAAACACCGGGGAGCTGTTT. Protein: CASTPGVNTGELF. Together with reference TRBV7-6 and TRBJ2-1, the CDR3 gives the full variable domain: GAGVSQSPRYKVTKRGQDVALRCDPISGHVSLYWYRQALGQGPEFLTYFNYEAQQDKSGLPNDRFSAERPEGSISTLTIQRTEQRDSAMYRCASTPGVNTGELFGPGTRLTVL.

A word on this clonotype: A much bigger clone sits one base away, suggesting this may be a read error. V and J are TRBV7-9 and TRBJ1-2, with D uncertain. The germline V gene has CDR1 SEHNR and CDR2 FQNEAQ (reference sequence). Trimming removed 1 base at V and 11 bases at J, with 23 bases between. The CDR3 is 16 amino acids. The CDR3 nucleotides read TGTGCCAGCAGCTTAGATCTGAAAGGGAACACTGAAGCTTACACCTTC. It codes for CASSLDLKGNTEAYTF.